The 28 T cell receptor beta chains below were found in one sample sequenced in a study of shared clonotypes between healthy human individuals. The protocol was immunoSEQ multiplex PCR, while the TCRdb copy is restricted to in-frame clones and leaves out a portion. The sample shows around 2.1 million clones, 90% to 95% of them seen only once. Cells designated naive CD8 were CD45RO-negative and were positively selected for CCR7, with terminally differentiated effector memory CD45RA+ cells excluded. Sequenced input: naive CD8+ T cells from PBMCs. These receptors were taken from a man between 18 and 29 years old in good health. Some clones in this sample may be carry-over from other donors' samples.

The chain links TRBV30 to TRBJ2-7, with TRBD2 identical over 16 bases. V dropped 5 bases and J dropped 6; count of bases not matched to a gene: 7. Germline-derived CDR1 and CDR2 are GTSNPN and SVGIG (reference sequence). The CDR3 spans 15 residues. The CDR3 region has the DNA TGTGCCTGGCCGGGACTAGCGGGAGGGCCTTGCGAGCAGTACTTC. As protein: CAWPGLAGGPCEQYF. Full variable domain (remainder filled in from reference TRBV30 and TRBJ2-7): SQTIHQWPATLVQPVGSPLSLECTVEGTSNPNLYWYRQAAGRGLQLLFYSVGIGQISSEVPQNLSASRPQDRQFILSSKKLLLSDSGFYLCAWPGLAGGPCEQYFGPGTRLTVT.

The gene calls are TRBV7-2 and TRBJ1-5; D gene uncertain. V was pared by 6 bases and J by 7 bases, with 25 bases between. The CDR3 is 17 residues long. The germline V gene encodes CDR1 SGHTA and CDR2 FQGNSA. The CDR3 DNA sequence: TGTGCCAGCAGTTTTGTGGTTTTAGCGGGGTCTAGGCAGCCCCAGCATTTT. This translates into CASSFVVLAGSRQPQHF.

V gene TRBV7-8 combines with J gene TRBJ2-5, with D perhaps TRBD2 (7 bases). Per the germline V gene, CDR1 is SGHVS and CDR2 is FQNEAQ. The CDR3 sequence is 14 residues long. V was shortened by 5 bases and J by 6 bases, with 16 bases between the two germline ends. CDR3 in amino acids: CASSNTGRGQTQYF. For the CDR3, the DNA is TGTGCCAGCAGCAACACAGGGAGGGGTCAGACCCAGTACTTC.

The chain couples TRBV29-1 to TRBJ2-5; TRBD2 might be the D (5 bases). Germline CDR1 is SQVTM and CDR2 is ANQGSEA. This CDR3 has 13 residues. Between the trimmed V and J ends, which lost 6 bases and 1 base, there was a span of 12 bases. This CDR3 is CSVLRDPQETQYF. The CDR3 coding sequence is TGCAGCGTGCTCCGGGATCCCCAAGAGACCCAGTACTTC.

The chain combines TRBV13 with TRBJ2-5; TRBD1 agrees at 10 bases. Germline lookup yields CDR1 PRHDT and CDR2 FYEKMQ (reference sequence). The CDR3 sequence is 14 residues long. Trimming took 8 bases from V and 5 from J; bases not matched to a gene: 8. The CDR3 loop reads CASWDRGFSETQYF. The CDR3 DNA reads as TGTGCCAGCTGGGACAGGGGCTTTTCCGAGACCCAGTACTTC. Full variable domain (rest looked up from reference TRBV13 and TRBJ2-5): AAGVIQSPRHLIKEKRETATLKCYPIPRHDTVYWYQQGPGQDPQFLISFYEKMQSDKGSIPDRFSAQQFSDYHSELNMSSLELGDSALYFCASWDRGFSETQYFGPGTRLLVL.

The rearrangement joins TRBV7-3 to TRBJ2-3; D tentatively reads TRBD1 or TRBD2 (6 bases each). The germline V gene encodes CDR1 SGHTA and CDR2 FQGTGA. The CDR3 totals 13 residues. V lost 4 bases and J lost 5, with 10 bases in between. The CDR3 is CASSSGGKDTQYF. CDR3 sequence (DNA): TGTGCCAGCAGCTCCGGGGGCAAAGATACGCAGTATTTT.

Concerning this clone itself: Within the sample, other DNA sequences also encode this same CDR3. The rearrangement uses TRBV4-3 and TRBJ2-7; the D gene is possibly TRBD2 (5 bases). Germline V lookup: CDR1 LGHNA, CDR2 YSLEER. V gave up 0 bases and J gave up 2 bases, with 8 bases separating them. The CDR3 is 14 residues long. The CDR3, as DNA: TGCGCCAGCAGCCAAGATCACGGGACCTACGAGCAGTACTTC. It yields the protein CASSQDHGTYEQYF.

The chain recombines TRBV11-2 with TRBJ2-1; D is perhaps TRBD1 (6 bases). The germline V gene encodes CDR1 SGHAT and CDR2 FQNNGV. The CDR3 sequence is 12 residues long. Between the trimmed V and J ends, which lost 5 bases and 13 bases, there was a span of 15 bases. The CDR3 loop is CASSADLGGQFF. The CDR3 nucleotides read TGTGCCAGCAGCGCGGACCTAGGGGGACAGTTCTTC.

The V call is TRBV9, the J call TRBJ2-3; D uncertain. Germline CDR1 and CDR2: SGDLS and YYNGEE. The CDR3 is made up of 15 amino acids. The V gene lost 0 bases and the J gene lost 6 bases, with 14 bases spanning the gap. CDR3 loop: CASSVDRRRWDTQYF. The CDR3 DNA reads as TGTGCCAGCAGCGTAGATAGACGCCGGTGGGATACGCAGTATTTT.

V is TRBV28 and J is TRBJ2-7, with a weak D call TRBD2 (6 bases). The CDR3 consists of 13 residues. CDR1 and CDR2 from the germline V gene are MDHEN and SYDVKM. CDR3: CASRDLGSYEQYF. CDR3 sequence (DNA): TGTGCTTCCCGGGACTTGGGCTCCTACGAGCAGTACTTC.

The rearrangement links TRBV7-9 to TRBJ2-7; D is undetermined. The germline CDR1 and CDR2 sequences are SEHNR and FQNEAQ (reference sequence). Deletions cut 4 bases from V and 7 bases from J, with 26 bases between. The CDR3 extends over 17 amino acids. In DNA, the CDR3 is TGTGCCAGCAGCTCGAGCCGCAGCGCCATTCCCTCCCAAGAGCAGTACTTC. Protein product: CASSSSRSAIPSQEQYF.

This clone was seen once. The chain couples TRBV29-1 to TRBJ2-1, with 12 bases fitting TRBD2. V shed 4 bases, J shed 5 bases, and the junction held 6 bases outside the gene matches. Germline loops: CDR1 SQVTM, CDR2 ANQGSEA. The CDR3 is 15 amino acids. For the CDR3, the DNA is TGCAGCGTTGGGGGGACTAGCGGGTACGACAATGAGCAGTTCTTC. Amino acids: CSVGGTSGYDNEQFF.

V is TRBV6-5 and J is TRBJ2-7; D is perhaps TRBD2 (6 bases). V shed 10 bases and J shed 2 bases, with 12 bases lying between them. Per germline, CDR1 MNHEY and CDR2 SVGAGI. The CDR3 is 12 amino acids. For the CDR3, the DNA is TGTGCCATGGGCGGGGAGACCTACGAGCAGTACTTC. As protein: CAMGGETYEQYF.

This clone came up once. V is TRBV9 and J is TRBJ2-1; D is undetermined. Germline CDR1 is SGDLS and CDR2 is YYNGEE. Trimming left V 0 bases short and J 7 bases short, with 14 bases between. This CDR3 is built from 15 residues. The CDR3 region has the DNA TGTGCCAGCAGCGTAGACTATTGGGTGGCGAATGAGCAGTTCTTC. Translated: CASSVDYWVANEQFF.

CDR3: CASSLVAGETEQYF. The CDR3 DNA reads as TGTGCCAGCAGCTTAGTGGCAGGGGAAACCGAGCAGTACTTC. The chain carries TRBV7-9 and TRBJ2-7; tentative D call: TRBD1 (6 bases). This CDR3 comprises 14 residues. CDR1 is SEHNR, CDR2 FQNEAQ, per germline (reference sequence). Deletions cut 1 base from V and 6 bases from J, with 13 bases between.

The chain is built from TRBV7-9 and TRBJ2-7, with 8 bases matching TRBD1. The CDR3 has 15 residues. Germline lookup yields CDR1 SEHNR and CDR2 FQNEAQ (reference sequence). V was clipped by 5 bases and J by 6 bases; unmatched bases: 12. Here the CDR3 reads CASSPPEQGAREQYF. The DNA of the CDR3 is TGTGCCAGCAGCCCCCCTGAGCAGGGGGCGCGCGAGCAGTACTTC.

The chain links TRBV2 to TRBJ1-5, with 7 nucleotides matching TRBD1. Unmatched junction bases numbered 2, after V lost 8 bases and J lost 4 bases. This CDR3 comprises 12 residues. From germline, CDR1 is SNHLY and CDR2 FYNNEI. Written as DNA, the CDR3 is TGTGCCAGCGGCAGGGGGAATCAGCCCCAGCATTTT. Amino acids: CASGRGNQPQHF.

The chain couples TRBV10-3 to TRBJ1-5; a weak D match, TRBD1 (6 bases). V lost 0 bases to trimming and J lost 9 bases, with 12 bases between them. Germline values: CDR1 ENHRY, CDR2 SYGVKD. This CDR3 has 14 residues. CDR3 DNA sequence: TGTGCCATCAGTGAGTCATACGACAGGCCGCCCCAGCATTTT. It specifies CAISESYDRPPQHF.

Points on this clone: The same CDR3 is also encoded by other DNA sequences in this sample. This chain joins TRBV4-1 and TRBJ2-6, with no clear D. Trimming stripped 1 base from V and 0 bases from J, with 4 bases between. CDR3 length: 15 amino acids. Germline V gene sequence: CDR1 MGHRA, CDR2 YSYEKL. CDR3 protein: CASSQVSSGANVLTF. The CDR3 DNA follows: TGCGCCAGCAGCCAAGTTTCCTCTGGGGCCAACGTCCTGACTTTC.

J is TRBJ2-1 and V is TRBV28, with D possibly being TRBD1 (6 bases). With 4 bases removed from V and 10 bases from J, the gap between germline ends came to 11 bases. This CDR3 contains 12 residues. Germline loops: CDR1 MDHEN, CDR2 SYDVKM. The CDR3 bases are TGTGCCAGCAGTTATAACGGACAGGAGCAGTTCTTC. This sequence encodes CASSYNGQEQFF.

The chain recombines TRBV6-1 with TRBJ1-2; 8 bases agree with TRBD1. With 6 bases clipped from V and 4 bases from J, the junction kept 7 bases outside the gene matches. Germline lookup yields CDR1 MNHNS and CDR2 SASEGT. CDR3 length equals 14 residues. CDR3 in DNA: TGTGCCAGCAGCGACAGGGGATCGGGCTATGGCTACACCTTC. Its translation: CASSDRGSGYGYTF.

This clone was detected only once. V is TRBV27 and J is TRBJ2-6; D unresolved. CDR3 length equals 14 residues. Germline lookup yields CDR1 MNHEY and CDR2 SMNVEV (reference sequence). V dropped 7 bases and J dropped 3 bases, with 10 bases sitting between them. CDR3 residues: CASTQVGGANVLTF. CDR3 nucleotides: TGTGCCAGCACCCAGGTTGGTGGGGCCAACGTCCTGACTTTC.

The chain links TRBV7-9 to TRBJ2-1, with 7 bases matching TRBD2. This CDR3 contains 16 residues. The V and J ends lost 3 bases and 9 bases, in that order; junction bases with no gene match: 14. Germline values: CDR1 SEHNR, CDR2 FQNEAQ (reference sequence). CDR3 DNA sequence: TGTGCCAGCAGCTTTCCGACCGGGCCAAGGGAGGGTGAGCAGTTCTTC. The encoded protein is CASSFPTGPREGEQFF.

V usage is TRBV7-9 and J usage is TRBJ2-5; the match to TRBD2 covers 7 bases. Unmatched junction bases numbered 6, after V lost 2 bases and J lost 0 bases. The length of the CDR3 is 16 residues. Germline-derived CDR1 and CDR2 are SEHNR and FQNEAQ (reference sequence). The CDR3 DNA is TGTGCCAGCAGCTTATCGTTCGGGGGGTACCAAGAGACCCAGTACTTC. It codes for CASSLSFGGYQETQYF.

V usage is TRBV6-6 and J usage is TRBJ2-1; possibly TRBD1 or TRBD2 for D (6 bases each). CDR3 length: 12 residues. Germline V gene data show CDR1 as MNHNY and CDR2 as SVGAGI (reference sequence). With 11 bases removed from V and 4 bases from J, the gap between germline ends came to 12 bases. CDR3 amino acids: CAWGAYYNEQFF. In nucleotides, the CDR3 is TGTGCCTGGGGGGCGTATTACAATGAGCAGTTCTTC.

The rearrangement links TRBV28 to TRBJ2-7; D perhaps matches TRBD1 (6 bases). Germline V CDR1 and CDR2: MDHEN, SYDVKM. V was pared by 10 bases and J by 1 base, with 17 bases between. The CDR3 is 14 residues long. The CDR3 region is CATWNRDTSYEQYF. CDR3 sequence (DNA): TGTGCCACGTGGAACCGGGACACTTCCTACGAGCAGTACTTC.

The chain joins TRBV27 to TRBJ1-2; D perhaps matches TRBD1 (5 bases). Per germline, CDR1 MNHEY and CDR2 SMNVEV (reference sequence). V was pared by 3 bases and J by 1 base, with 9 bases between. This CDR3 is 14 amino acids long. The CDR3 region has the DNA TGTGCCAGCAGTTTTGGGGCGGGTAACTATGGCTACACCTTC. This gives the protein CASSFGAGNYGYTF.

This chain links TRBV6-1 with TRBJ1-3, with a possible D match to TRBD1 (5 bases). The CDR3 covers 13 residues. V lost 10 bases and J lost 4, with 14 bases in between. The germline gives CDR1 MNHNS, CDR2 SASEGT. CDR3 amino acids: CATEEGRGNTIYF. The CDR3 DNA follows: TGTGCCACCGAGGAGGGGCGCGGAAACACCATATATTTT.